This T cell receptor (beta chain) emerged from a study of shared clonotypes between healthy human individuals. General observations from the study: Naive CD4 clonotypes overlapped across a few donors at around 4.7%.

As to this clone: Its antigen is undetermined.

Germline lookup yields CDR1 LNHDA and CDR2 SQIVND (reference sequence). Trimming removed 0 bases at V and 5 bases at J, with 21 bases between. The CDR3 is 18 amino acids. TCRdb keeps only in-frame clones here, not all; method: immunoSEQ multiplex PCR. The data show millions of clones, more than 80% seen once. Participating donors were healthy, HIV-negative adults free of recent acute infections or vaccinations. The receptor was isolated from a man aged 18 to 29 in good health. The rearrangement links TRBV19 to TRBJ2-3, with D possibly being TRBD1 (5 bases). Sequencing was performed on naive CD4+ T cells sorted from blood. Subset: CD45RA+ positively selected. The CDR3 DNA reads TGTGCCAGTAGTATAGATCGATGGCAGGGCGATATGAGAGATACGCAGTATTTT. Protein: CASSIDRWQGDMRDTQYF.